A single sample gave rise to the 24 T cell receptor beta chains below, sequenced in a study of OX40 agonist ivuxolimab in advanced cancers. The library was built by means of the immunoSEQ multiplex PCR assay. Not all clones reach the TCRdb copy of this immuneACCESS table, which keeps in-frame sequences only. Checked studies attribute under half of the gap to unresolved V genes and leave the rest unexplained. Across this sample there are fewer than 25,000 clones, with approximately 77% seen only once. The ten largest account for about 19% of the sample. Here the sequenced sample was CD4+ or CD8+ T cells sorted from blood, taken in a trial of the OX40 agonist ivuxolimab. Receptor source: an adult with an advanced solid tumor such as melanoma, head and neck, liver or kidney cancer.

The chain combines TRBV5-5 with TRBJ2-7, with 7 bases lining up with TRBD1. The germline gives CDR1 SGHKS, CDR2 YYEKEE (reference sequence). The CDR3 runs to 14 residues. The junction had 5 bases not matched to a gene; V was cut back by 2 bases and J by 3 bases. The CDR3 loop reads CASSFRQGDYEQYF. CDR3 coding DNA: TGTGCCAGCAGCTTTCGGCAGGGGGACTACGAGCAGTACTTC.

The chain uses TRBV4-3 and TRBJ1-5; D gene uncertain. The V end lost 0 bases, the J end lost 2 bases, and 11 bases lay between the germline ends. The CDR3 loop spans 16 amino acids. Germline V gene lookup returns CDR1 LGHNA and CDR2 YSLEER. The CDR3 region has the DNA TGCGCCAGCAGCCAAGATGACGAGTTATGCAATCAGCCCCAGCATTTT. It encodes CASSQDDELCNQPQHF.

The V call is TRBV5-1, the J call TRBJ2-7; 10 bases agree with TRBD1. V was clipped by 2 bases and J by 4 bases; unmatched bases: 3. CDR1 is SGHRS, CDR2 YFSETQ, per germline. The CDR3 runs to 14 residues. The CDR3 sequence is CASSFPGQGYEQYF. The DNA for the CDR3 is TGCGCCAGCAGCTTCCCGGGACAGGGGTACGAGCAGTACTTC.

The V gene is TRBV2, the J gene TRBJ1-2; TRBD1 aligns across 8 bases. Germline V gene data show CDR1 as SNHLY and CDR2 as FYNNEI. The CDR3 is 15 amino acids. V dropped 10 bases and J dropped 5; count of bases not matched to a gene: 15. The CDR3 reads CATYDGQGGPYGYTF. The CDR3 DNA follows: TGTGCCACCTACGATGGACAGGGAGGACCATATGGCTACACCTTC.

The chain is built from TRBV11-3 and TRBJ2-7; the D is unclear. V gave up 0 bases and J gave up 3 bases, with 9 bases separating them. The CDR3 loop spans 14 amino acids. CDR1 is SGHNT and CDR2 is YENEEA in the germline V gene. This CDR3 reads CASSLEAADYEQYF. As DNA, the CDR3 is TGTGCCAGCAGCTTAGAGGCCGCCGACTACGAGCAGTACTTC.

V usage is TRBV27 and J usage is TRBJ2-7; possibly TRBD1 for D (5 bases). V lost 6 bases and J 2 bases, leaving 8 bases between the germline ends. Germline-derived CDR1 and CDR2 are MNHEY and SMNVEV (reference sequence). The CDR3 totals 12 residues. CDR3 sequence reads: CASRSDTYEQYF. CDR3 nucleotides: TGTGCCAGCAGATCGGACACCTACGAGCAGTACTTC.

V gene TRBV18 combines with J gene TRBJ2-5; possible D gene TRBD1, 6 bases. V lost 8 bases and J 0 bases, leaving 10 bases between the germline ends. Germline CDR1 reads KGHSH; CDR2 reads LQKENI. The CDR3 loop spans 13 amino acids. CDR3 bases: TGTGCCAGCGCACAGGGATACCAAGAGACCCAGTACTTC. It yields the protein CASAQGYQETQYF.

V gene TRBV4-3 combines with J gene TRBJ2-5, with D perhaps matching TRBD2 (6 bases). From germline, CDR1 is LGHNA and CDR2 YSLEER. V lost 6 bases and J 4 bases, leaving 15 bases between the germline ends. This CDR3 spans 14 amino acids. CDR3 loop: CASSSSGSGETQYF. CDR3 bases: TGCGCCAGCAGTTCTTCCGGGAGTGGAGAGACCCAGTACTTC.

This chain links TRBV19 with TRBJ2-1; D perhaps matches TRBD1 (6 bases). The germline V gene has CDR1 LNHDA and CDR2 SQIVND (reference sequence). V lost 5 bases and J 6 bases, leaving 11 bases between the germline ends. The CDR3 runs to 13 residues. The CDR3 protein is CASSVQGSNEQFF. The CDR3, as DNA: TGTGCCAGTAGTGTCCAGGGGAGCAATGAGCAGTTCTTC.

The CDR3 bases are TGTGCCAGCAGCCAAGAAGGTGAGGGGGCCTGGCGCACAGATACGCAGTATTTT. This sequence encodes CASSQEGEGAWRTDTQYF. V gene TRBV4-2 combines with J gene TRBJ2-3, with 7 bases that match TRBD1. Germline assignment: CDR1 LGHNA and CDR2 YNFKEQ. V was clipped by 0 bases and J by 1 base; unmatched bases: 10. This CDR3 comprises 18 residues.

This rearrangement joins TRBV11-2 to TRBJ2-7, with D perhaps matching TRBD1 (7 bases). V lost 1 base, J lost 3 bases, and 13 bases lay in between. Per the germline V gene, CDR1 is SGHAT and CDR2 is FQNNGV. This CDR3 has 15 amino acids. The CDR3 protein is CASSLARDRIYEQYF. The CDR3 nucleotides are TGTGCCAGCAGCTTAGCGCGGGACAGAATCTACGAGCAGTACTTC. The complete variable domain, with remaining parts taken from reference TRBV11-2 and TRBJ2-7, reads EAGVAQSPRYKIIEKRQSVAFWCNPISGHATLYWYQQILGQGPKLLIQFQNNGVVDDSQLPKDRFSAERLKGVDSTLKIQPAKLEDSAVYLCASSLARDRIYEQYFGPGTRLTVT.

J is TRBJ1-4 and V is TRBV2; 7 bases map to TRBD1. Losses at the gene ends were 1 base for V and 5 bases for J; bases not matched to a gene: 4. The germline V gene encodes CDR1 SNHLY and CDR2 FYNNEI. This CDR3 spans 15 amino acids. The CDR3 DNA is TGTGCCAGCAGTGAAGGGGAGGGGGCGAATGAAAAACTGTTTTTT. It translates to CASSEGEGANEKLFF.

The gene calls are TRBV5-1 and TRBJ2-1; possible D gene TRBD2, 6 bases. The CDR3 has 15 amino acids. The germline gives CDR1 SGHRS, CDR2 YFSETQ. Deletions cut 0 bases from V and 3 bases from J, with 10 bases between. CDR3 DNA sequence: TGCGCCAGCAGCTTGGTGCGGGGTCTCTACAATGAGCAGTTCTTC. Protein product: CASSLVRGLYNEQFF.

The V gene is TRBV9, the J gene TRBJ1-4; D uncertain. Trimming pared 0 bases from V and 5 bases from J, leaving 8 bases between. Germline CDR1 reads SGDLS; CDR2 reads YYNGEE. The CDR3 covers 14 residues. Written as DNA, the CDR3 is TGTGCCAGCAGCGTAGCCGGGTTCAATGAAAAACTGTTTTTT. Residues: CASSVAGFNEKLFF.

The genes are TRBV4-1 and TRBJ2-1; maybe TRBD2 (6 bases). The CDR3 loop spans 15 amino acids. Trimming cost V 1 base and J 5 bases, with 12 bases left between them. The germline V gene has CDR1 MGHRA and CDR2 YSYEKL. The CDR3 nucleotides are TGCGCCAGCAGCCAAGCGGGACTGAGAGACAATGAGCAGTTCTTC. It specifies CASSQAGLRDNEQFF.

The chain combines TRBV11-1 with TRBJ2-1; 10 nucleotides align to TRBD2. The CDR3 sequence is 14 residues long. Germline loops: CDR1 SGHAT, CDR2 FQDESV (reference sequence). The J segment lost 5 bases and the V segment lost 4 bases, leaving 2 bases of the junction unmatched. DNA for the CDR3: TGTGCCAGCAGCTGGACTAGCGGAGACAATGAGCAGTTCTTC. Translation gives CASSWTSGDNEQFF.

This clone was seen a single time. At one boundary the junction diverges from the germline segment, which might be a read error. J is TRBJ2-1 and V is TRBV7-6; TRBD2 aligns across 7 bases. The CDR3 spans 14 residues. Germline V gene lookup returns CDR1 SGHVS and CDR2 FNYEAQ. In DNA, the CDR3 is TGTGCCAGCAGCCTAGCGGAACCGTGGAATGAGCAGTTCTTC. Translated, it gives CASSLAEPWNEQFF.

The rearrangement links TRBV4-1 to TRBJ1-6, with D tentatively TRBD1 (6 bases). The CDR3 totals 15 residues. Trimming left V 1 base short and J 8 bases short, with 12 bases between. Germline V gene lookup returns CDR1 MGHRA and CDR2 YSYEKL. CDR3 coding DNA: TGCGCCAGCAGCCAAGTAGGGGGTTCGGATTCACCCCTCCACTTT. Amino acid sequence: CASSQVGGSDSPLHF.

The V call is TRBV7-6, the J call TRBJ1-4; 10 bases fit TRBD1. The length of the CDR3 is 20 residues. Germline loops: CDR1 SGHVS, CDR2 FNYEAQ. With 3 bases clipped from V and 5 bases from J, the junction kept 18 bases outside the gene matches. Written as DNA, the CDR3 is TGTGCCAGCAGCTTCGATGGGAGGGGGGACAGGGGAGATTACAATGAAAAACTGTTTTTT. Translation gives CASSFDGRGDRGDYNEKLFF.

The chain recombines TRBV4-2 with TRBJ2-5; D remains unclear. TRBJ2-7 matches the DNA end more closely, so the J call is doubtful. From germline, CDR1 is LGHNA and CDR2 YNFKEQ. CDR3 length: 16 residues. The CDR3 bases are TGTGCCAGCAGCCAAGGGGCCGGGTGGGGATTCTACGAGCAGTACTTC. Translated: CASSQGAGWGFYEQYF.

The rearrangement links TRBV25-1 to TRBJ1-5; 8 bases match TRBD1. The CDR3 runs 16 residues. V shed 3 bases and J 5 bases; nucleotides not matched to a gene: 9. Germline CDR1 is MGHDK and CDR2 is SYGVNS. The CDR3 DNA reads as TGTGCCAGCAGTGAGCACGGACAGGGCCAAGATCAGCCCCAGCATTTT. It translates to CASSEHGQGQDQPQHF. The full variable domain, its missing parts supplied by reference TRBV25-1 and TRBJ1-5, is EADIYQTPRYLVIGTGKKITLECSQTMGHDKMYWYQQDPGMELHLIHYSYGVNSTEKGDLSSESTVSRIRTEHFPLTLESARPSHTSQYLCASSEHGQGQDQPQHFGDGTRLSIL.

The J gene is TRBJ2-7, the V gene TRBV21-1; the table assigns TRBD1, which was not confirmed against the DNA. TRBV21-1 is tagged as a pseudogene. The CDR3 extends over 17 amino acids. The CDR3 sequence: CASSKVERWDRYYEQYF. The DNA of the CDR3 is TGTGCCAGCAGCAAAGTCGAAAGGTGGGACAGATACTACGAGCAGTACTTC.

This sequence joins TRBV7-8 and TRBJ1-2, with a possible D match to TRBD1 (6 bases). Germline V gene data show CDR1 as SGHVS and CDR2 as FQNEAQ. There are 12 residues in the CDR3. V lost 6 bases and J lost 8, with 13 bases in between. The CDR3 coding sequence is TGTGCCAGCAGTTCAGGGGTGGACGGCTACACCTTC. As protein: CASSSGVDGYTF. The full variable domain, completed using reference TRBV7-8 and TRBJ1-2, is GAGVSQSPRYKVAKRGQDVALRCDPISGHVSLFWYQQALGQGPEFLTYFQNEAQLDKSGLPSDRFFAERPEGSVSTLKIQRTQQEDSAVYLCASSSGVDGYTFGSGTRLTVV.

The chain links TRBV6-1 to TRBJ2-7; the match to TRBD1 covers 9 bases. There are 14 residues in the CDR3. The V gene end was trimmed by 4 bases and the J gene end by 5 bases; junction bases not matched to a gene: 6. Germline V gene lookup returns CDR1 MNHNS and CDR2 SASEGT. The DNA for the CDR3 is TGTGCCAGCAGTGCCGGGACAGGGTCCGACGAGCAGTACTTC. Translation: CASSAGTGSDEQYF.